Below are 29 T cell receptor beta chains sequenced from a single sample in a study of T cells in Graves' hyperthyroidism and ophthalmopathy. Using RNA transcripts as the source, TCR beta CDR3 regions were amplified. In the first-round RT-PCR of the TCR CDR3, the HTBI primer set was used. Using its own MiXCR run on the multiplex PCR reads, TCRdb lists one record per CDR3 protein. This sample carries around 420,000 distinct CDR3 sequences, 15% to 18% of them seen once, and the ten largest clones take roughly an eighth. The sequenced sample consisted of blood. These receptors were obtained from a woman under 30 with Graves' hyperthyroidism.

This clonotype was counted a few times. The rearrangement joins TRBV7-9 to TRBJ1-1, with 11 nucleotides matching TRBD1. Losses at the gene ends were 4 bases for V and 1 base for J; bases not matched to a gene: 2. CDR1 is SEHNR, CDR2 FQNEAQ, per germline (reference sequence). CDR3 length equals 15 residues. The CDR3 DNA is TGTGCCAGCAGCTGGGACAGGGGGGAGAACACTGAAGCTTTCTTT. Amino acid sequence: CASSWDRGENTEAFF.

This clonotype was detected many times. The chain has TRBV28 and TRBJ2-2; TRBD1 aligns across 11 bases. CDR1 and CDR2 from the germline V gene are MDHEN and SYDVKM. The CDR3 spans 15 residues. After removal of 4 bases from V and 4 bases from J, the junction contained 2 bases not matched to a gene. The CDR3 sequence: CASSSDRGRTGELFF. The DNA of the CDR3 is TGTGCCAGCAGTTCGGACAGGGGGCGCACCGGGGAGCTGTTTTTT.

The chain employs TRBV7-9 and TRBJ1-2, with D hard to call. The V gene's germline CDR1 is SEHNR and CDR2 FQNEAQ (reference sequence). Trimming removed 1 base from V and 4 bases from J, with 7 bases in between. This CDR3 has 13 amino acids. The CDR3 DNA reads as TGTGCCAGCAGCTTAGGAGCGGTCTATGGCTACACCTTC. Its protein is CASSLGAVYGYTF.

This chain connects TRBV19 to TRBJ2-6; the D gene could be TRBD1 or TRBD2 (5 bases each). This CDR3 is built from 17 residues. Germline CDR1 and CDR2: LNHDA and SQIVND (reference sequence). Between the trimmed V and J ends, which lost 5 bases and 0 bases, there was a span of 14 bases. The CDR3 sequence is CASSLTGRISGANVLTF. The CDR3 DNA reads TGTGCCAGTAGTCTTACGGGACGGATCTCTGGGGCCAACGTCCTGACTTTC.

This clonotype occurred many times. J is TRBJ1-6 and V is TRBV6-1; TRBD1 agrees at 7 bases. Unmatched junction bases numbered 15, after V lost 6 bases and J lost 10 bases. The CDR3 runs 16 residues. Germline-derived CDR1 and CDR2 are MNHNS and SASEGT. The CDR3 sequence is CASRPDRRIVNSPLHF. The CDR3 bases are TGTGCCAGCAGACCGGACAGGAGAATTGTGAACTCACCCCTCCACTTT.

This clonotype was detected only a few times. The V gene is TRBV5-5, the J gene TRBJ2-7, with D unclear. V lost 0 bases and J 1 base, leaving 8 bases between the germline ends. Germline V gives CDR1 SGHKS, CDR2 YYEKEE (reference sequence). This CDR3 spans 14 amino acids. CDR3 in DNA: TGTGCCAGCAGCTTGGTGGAGCGATCCTACGAGCAGTACTTC. This encodes CASSLVERSYEQYF.

The table lists this clonotype with many counts. The chain uses TRBV5-6 and TRBJ2-7; tentative D call: TRBD2 (6 bases). The CDR3 is made up of 15 amino acids. The V end was cut by 2 bases, the J end by 4 bases, with 16 bases between. Germline assignment: CDR1 SGHDT and CDR2 YYEEEE. This CDR3 is CASSFWGGSLYEQYF. The CDR3 coding sequence is TGTGCCAGCAGCTTTTGGGGAGGTTCCCTATACGAGCAGTACTTC.

This clonotype has only a few counts. The chain is built from TRBV28 and TRBJ1-4; the D gene is possibly TRBD1 (5 bases). The CDR3 has 15 residues. Trimming removed 6 bases at V and 5 bases at J, with 16 bases between. Per germline, CDR1 MDHEN and CDR2 SYDVKM. CDR3 sequence (DNA): TGTGCCAGCAGGGAGGGGACTGCTTTAAATGAAAAACTGTTTTTT. Amino acids: CASREGTALNEKLFF.

This clonotype was observed many times. CDR3 protein: CASLPGGVNEKLFF. DNA of the CDR3: TGTGCCAGCCTGCCGGGGGGGGTTAATGAAAAACTGTTTTTT. The chain links TRBV28 to TRBJ1-4, with a possible D match to TRBD1 (5 bases). This CDR3 is 14 amino acids long. The germline CDR1 and CDR2 sequences are MDHEN and SYDVKM. The V gene lost 8 bases and the J gene lost 4 bases, with 14 bases spanning the gap.

In its sample, this clonotype was seen many times. V is TRBV7-2 and J is TRBJ2-7; D might be TRBD1 or TRBD2, each matching 5 bases. The V and J ends lost 4 bases and 4 bases respectively, with 8 bases between them. The germline V gene encodes CDR1 SGHTA and CDR2 FQGNSA. The CDR3 length is 12 residues. The CDR3 bases are TGTGCCAGCAGCTCGGGACCTTACGAGCAGTACTTC. Protein sequence: CASSSGPYEQYF.

This clonotype occurred a few times. The chain is built from TRBV20-1 and TRBJ2-7; a weak D match, TRBD2 (6 bases). Looked up from germline, CDR1 is DFQATT and CDR2 is SNEGSKA (reference sequence). V lost 5 bases and J 2 bases, leaving 16 bases between the germline ends. CDR3 length: 14 residues. As DNA, the CDR3 is TGCAGTGCTCCCCCCGGCGGGGACCCCTACGAGCAGTACTTC. Translation: CSAPPGGDPYEQYF.

This clonotype occurred a few times. V is TRBV2 and J is TRBJ2-7; TRBD1 matches 10 bases. Germline loops: CDR1 SNHLY, CDR2 FYNNEI. Unmatched junction bases numbered 11, after V lost 5 bases and J lost 4 bases. The CDR3 sequence is 16 residues long. The CDR3 loop reads CASSPPRQGAKYEQYF. The CDR3 DNA reads as TGTGCCAGCAGTCCCCCGCGACAGGGGGCTAAATACGAGCAGTACTTC.

Remarks on this clonotype: A much larger clone lies a single base off, so this may be a read error. The V and J genes are TRBV6-4 and TRBJ1-1; TRBD1 is a possible D gene (5 bases). Trimming removed 4 bases at V and 2 bases at J, with 20 bases between. The CDR3 has 17 amino acids. Looked up from germline, CDR1 is MRHNA and CDR2 is SNTAGT. CDR3 bases: TGTGCCAGCAGTGCGAAGCACCTACAGGATTTCAACACTGAAGCTTTCTTT. Protein product: CASSAKHLQDFNTEAFF.

This chain connects TRBV20-1 to TRBJ2-5; TRBD1 is a possible D gene (5 bases). Germline assignment: CDR1 DFQATT and CDR2 SNEGSKA (reference sequence). The CDR3 loop spans 12 amino acids. The V gene lost 3 bases and the J gene lost 3 bases, with 8 bases spanning the gap. The CDR3 region has the DNA TGCAGTGCTAGTAGACAGAAAGAGACCCAGTACTTC. Its translation is CSASRQKETQYF.

V is TRBV4-3 and J is TRBJ1-1; 11 bases are shared with TRBD1. CDR1 and CDR2 (germline): LGHNA, YSLEER. The CDR3 contains 14 residues. V was clipped by 4 bases and J by 4 bases; unmatched bases: 2. CDR3 amino acids: CASSPGQGATEAFF. CDR3 nucleotide sequence: TGCGCCAGCAGCCCAGGACAGGGGGCCACTGAAGCTTTCTTT.

The rearrangement joins TRBV6-1 to TRBJ2-2; TRBD2 agrees at 10 bases. CDR3 length: 18 amino acids. Germline V CDR1 and CDR2: MNHNS, SASEGT. With 6 bases clipped from V and 0 bases from J, the junction kept 10 bases outside the gene matches. The DNA of the CDR3 is TGTGCCAGCAGCCCGACGGTAGCGGGGGGTACGAACACCGGGGAGCTGTTTTTT. As protein: CASSPTVAGGTNTGELFF.

The genes are TRBV28 and TRBJ2-3, with 12 bases lining up with TRBD1. Germline CDR1 is MDHEN and CDR2 is SYDVKM. The V segment lost 6 bases and the J segment 4 bases; nucleotides outside the gene matches: 11. CDR3 length: 17 residues. CDR3 region: CASSPTPGQGASDTQYF. CDR3 sequence (DNA): TGTGCCAGCAGCCCAACCCCGGGACAGGGGGCTTCAGATACGCAGTATTTT.

The CDR3 sequence is CASSYSGGGADTQYF. CDR3 nucleotides: TGTGCCAGCAGTTACAGCGGGGGGGGGGCAGATACGCAGTATTTT. This chain uses TRBV6-5 with TRBJ2-3; 10 positions agree with TRBD2. The germline CDR1 and CDR2 sequences are MNHEY and SVGAGI. V lost 2 bases and J lost 4; bases outside the gene matches: 3. The CDR3 has 15 residues.

Many counts were recorded for this clonotype. This rearrangement joins TRBV5-1 to TRBJ2-7, with TRBD1 matching 7 bases. Germline CDR1 reads SGHRS; CDR2 reads YFSETQ. The CDR3 is 16 residues long. V gave up 4 bases and J gave up 0 bases; unmatched junction bases: 10. The CDR3 nucleotides read TGCGCCAGCAGCACCGGACAGACAGGGAGCTCCTACGAGCAGTACTTC. This codes for CASSTGQTGSSYEQYF.

The chain joins TRBV7-8 to TRBJ2-6, with 13 bases identical to TRBD2. The CDR3 runs 22 residues. V gave up 5 bases and J gave up 1 base; unmatched junction bases: 17. Germline loops: CDR1 SGHVS, CDR2 FQNEAQ. In nucleotides, the CDR3 is TGTGCCAGCAGCCGATCCCGGACTAGCGGGGGCCTCCGGGGGTCTGGGGCCAACGTCCTGACTTTC. Translated, it gives CASSRSRTSGGLRGSGANVLTF.

This chain links TRBV12-3 or TRBV12-4 with TRBJ1-2; 10 nucleotides line up with TRBD1. This CDR3 has 15 amino acids. Trimming at V came to 6 bases and at J to 3 bases, leaving 7 bases not matched to a gene. The chain's CDR3 is CASSSPGQGYYGYTF. CDR3 DNA sequence: TGTGCCAGCAGCTCTCCGGGACAGGGGTACTATGGCTACACCTTC.

This clonotype has ten or more counts. The V gene is TRBV6-1, the J gene TRBJ1-4; D is perhaps TRBD1 (5 bases). Germline loops: CDR1 MNHNS, CDR2 SASEGT. The CDR3 loop spans 17 amino acids. Trimming cost V 6 bases and J 3 bases, with 20 bases left between them. CDR3 nucleotide sequence: TGTGCCAGCAGCCGAGAACGCTCGGGGCCGTCTAATGAAAAACTGTTTTTT. This encodes CASSRERSGPSNEKLFF.

This clonotype was detected a few times. DNA of the CDR3: TGTGCCAGCAGCCCCGTTGTTCCGGCATCTGGAAACACCATATATTTT. Protein sequence: CASSPVVPASGNTIYF. The chain uses TRBV13 and TRBJ1-3; D is unresolved. V was clipped by 5 bases and J by 1 base, with 15 bases between them. This CDR3 region has 16 residues. Per the germline V gene, CDR1 is PRHDT and CDR2 is FYEKMQ (reference sequence). The entire variable domain, with the rest obtained from reference TRBV13 and TRBJ1-3, is as follows: AAGVIQSPRHLIKEKRETATLKCYPIPRHDTVYWYQQGPGQDPQFLISFYEKMQSDKGSIPDRFSAQQFSDYHSELNMSSLELGDSALYFCASSPVVPASGNTIYFGEGSWLTVV.

This clonotype was detected a few times. This chain links TRBV20-1 with TRBJ2-5; D is ambiguous. The CDR3 covers 14 residues. V dropped 6 bases and J dropped 4 bases, with 18 bases sitting between them. Per the germline V gene, CDR1 is DFQATT and CDR2 is SNEGSKA (reference sequence). CDR3 loop: CSASHGWRGETQYF. CDR3 coding DNA: TGCAGTGCGAGCCACGGTTGGAGAGGAGAGACCCAGTACTTC.

Worth noting for this clonotype: A much larger clonotype is one base distant, so this may be a read error. This chain joins TRBV3-1 and TRBJ2-1; 9 bases map to TRBD1. The CDR3 runs 16 residues. Germline V gene sequence: CDR1 LGHDT, CDR2 YNNKEL (reference sequence). The CDR3 sequence is CAGSPNADRGYNEQFF. The CDR3 DNA sequence: TGTGCCGGCAGCCCGAACGCGGACAGGGGCTACAATGAGCAGTTCTTC.

This clonotype has a handful of counts. The rearrangement uses TRBV6-1 and TRBJ1-4; D remains unclear. Germline CDR1 is MNHNS and CDR2 is SASEGT. The germline V and J ends were trimmed by 6 bases and 6 bases, with 14 bases remaining between them. The CDR3 spans 14 residues. CDR3 residues: CASSVGRYDEKLFF. DNA of the CDR3: TGTGCCAGCAGCGTCGGGAGGTACGATGAAAAACTGTTTTTT.

This clonotype was recorded at least ten times. The chain combines TRBV6-2 or TRBV6-3 with TRBJ1-4; D remains unclear. The germline V and J ends were trimmed by 6 bases and 0 bases, with 11 bases remaining between them. This CDR3 has 15 amino acids. Germline CDR1 is MNHEY and CDR2 is SVGEGT. The CDR3: CASSLMGPTNEKLFF. CDR3 nucleotides: TGTGCCAGCAGCCTCATGGGCCCAACTAATGAAAAACTGTTTTTT.

The genes are TRBV11-2 and TRBJ1-6, with a weak D call TRBD1 (6 bases). V was pared by 3 bases and J by 8 bases, with 11 bases between. This CDR3 spans 14 amino acids. Germline CDR1 reads SGHAT; CDR2 reads FQNNGV. The CDR3 nucleotides read TGTGCCAGCAGCTTCGGGGGGCTTGATTCACCCCTCCACTTT. As protein: CASSFGGLDSPLHF.

This clonotype was recorded at least ten times. The rearrangement links TRBV28 to TRBJ2-7, with a weak D call TRBD2 (5 bases). V lost 6 bases to trimming and J lost 5 bases, with 14 bases between them. The CDR3 totals 13 residues. The germline V gene has CDR1 MDHEN and CDR2 SYDVKM. CDR3 sequence reads: CASSLGSRDEQYF. The CDR3 region has the DNA TGTGCCAGCAGCTTAGGGAGTCGGGACGAGCAGTACTTC.